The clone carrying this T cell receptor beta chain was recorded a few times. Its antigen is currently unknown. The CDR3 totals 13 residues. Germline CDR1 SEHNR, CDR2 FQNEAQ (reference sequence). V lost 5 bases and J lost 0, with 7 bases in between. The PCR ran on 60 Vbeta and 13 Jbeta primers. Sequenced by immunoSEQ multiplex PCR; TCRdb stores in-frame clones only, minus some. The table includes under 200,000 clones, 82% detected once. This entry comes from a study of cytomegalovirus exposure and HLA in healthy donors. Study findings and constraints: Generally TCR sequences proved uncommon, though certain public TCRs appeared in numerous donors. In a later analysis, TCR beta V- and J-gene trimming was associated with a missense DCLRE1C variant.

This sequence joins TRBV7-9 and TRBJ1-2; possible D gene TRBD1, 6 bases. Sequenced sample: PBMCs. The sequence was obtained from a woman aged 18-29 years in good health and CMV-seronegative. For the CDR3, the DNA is TGTGCCAGCAGCAGGGACACTAACTATGGCTACACCTTC. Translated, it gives CASSRDTNYGYTF.